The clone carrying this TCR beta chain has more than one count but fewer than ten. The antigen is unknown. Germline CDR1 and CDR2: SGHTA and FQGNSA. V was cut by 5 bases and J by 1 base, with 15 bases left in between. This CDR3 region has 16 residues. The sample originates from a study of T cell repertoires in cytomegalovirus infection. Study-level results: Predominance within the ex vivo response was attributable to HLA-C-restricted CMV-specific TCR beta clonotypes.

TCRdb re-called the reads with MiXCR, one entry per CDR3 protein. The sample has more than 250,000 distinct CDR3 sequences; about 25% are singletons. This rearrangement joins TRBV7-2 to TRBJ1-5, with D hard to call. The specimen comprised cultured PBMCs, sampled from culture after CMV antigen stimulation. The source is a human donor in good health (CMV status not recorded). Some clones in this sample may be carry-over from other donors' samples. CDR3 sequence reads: CASSLTFGRSNQPQHF. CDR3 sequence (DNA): TGTGCCAGCAGCCTTACGTTCGGGAGAAGCAATCAGCCCCAGCATTTT.